The rows below give T cell receptor beta chains drawn from one sample of a study of cytomegalovirus exposure and HLA in healthy donors. Generated by immunoSEQ multiplex PCR, the TCRdb table keeps only in-frame clones and is missing some. In all, the sample yields 55,000 to 75,000 clones. Input material: PBMCs. These receptors all stem from a woman younger than 45 in good health and CMV-seronegative. Both conserved end residues are part of each CDR3. The D gene is left open where the match is weak.

D gene: TRBD2; J gene: TRBJ2-2; V gene: TRBV18; CDR3 DNA: TGTGCCAGCTCACCTCCCTCTAGCGGGCGCACCGGGGAGCTGTTTTTT; CDR3 protein: CASSPPSSGRTGELFF
D gene: -; J gene: TRBJ2-1; V gene: TRBV18; CDR3 DNA: TGTGCCAGCTCACCACAGAGGGCGTTCGGCTACAATGAGCAGTTCTTC; CDR3 protein: CASSPQRAFGYNEQFF
D gene: -; J gene: TRBJ1-2; V gene: TRBV29-1; CDR3 DNA: TGCAGCGTTAGACCGGGGAAGAGCTATGGCTACACCTTC; CDR3 protein: CSVRPGKSYGYTF
D gene: -; J gene: TRBJ1-2; V gene: TRBV11-2; CDR3 DNA: TGTGCCAGCAGTCCATATATCCTCGGGGGGGGGAACTATGGCTACACCTTC; CDR3 protein: CASSPYILGGGNYGYTF
D gene: TRBD1; J gene: TRBJ1-5; V gene: TRBV18; CDR3 DNA: TGTGCCAGCTCCCCGACAGGGCCCAGTCAGCCCCAGCATTTT; CDR3 protein: CASSPTGPSQPQHF
D gene: -; J gene: TRBJ1-2; V gene: TRBV6-5; CDR3 DNA: TGTGCCAGCAGTTACTCTAAGGGAGGGTATGGCTACACCTTC; CDR3 protein: CASSYSKGGYGYTF
D gene: TRBD1; J gene: TRBJ2-3; V gene: TRBV19; CDR3 DNA: TGTGCCAGTAGTTCACAGGGGGCAGATACGCAGTATTTT; CDR3 protein: CASSSQGADTQYF
D gene: TRBD1; J gene: TRBJ1-1; V gene: TRBV5-1; CDR3 DNA: TGCGCCAGCAGCATCGGACAGGTCGGAACCGAAGCTTTCTTT; CDR3 protein: CASSIGQVGTEAFF
D gene: -; J gene: TRBJ2-7; V gene: TRBV11-2; CDR3 DNA: TGTGCCAGCAGCAGGAGACAGGAGCAGTACTTC; CDR3 protein: CASSRRQEQYF
D gene: -; J gene: TRBJ2-7; V gene: TRBV4-2; CDR3 DNA: TGTGCCAGCAGCCAAGGGGGGGGGCCCTCCTACGAGCAGTACTTC; CDR3 protein: CASSQGGGPSYEQYF
D gene: -; J gene: TRBJ2-7; V gene: TRBV28; CDR3 DNA: TGTGCCAGCCGACAGGAAAGCGCCTACGAGCAGTACTTC; CDR3 protein: CASRQESAYEQYF
D gene: -; J gene: TRBJ1-5; V gene: TRBV30; CDR3 DNA: TGTGCCTGGCAGGACAGCCTTGGGCAGCCCCAGCATTTT; CDR3 protein: CAWQDSLGQPQHF
D gene: -; J gene: TRBJ2-5; V gene: TRBV4-2; CDR3 DNA: TGTGCCAGCAGCCAAGCGGGGGACCAAAAAGAGACCCAGTACTTC; CDR3 protein: CASSQAGDQKETQYF
D gene: TRBD2; J gene: TRBJ2-3; V gene: TRBV7-9; CDR3 DNA: TGTGCCAGCAGACTAGCGGGAGAGGCAGACACGCAGTATTTT; CDR3 protein: CASRLAGEADTQYF
D gene: -; J gene: TRBJ1-1; V gene: TRBV7-6; CDR3 DNA: TGTGCCAGCAGCCCGCTCGGTGAAATGAACACTGAAGCTTTCTTT; CDR3 protein: CASSPLGEMNTEAFF
D gene: TRBD2; J gene: TRBJ2-1; V gene: TRBV9; CDR3 DNA: TGTGCCAGCAGCGTTGGGGGGGGGAATGAGCAGTTCTTC; CDR3 protein: CASSVGGGNEQFF
D gene: -; J gene: TRBJ2-7; V gene: TRBV6-1; CDR3 DNA: TGTGCCAGTAGCATCCTCCACGGGAGCTCCTACGAGCAGTACTTC; CDR3 protein: CASSILHGSSYEQYF
D gene: -; J gene: TRBJ1-4; V gene: TRBV27; CDR3 DNA: TGTGCCAGCAGTCTCCAAACAGGGAACCTCGAAAAACTGTTTTTT; CDR3 protein: CASSLQTGNLEKLFF
D gene: TRBD2; J gene: TRBJ2-1; V gene: TRBV28; CDR3 DNA: TGTGCCAGCAGAGTAGGGGCTAGCGGTAAAATTGAGCAGTTCTTC; CDR3 protein: CASRVGASGKIEQFF
D gene: TRBD1; J gene: TRBJ1-6; V gene: TRBV6-5; CDR3 DNA: TGTGCCAGCAGTTACTCGGGGACAGCTAATTCACCCCTCCACTTT; CDR3 protein: CASSYSGTANSPLHF
D gene: TRBD1; J gene: TRBJ2-1; V gene: TRBV5-1; CDR3 DNA: TGCGCCAGCAGCCGACAGGGCACCTACAATGAGCAGTTCTTC; CDR3 protein: CASSRQGTYNEQFF
D gene: TRBD1; J gene: TRBJ2-5; V gene: TRBV7-3; CDR3 DNA: TGTGCCAGCAGCTGGGACGGACAGGGGATAGAGACCCAGTACTTC; CDR3 protein: CASSWDGQGIETQYF
D gene: -; J gene: TRBJ2-5; V gene: TRBV6-9; CDR3 DNA: TGTGCCAGCAGTTGCCCTACGGGCCAAGAGACCCAGTACTTC; CDR3 protein: CASSCPTGQETQYF
D gene: TRBD2; J gene: TRBJ2-1; V gene: TRBV19; CDR3 DNA: TGTGCCAGTAGTATACTTAGCGGGATAAACAATGAGCAGTTCTTC; CDR3 protein: CASSILSGINNEQFF
D gene: -; J gene: TRBJ2-7; V gene: TRBV2; CDR3 DNA: TGTGCCAGCAGGGCCCGACTACCTTCGGAGCAGTACTTC; CDR3 protein: CASRARLPSEQYF
D gene: TRBD2; J gene: TRBJ2-1; V gene: TRBV4-2; CDR3 DNA: TGTGCCAGCAGCCAAGATCTTAGTAGCGGGGTTGTCAATGAGCAGTTCTTC; CDR3 protein: CASSQDLSSGVVNEQFF
D gene: -; J gene: TRBJ1-6; V gene: TRBV30; CDR3 DNA: TGTGCCTGGCACGGGCGGGGCAATTCACCCCTCCACTTT; CDR3 protein: CAWHGRGNSPLHF
D gene: -; J gene: TRBJ2-5; V gene: TRBV2; CDR3 DNA: TGTGCCAGCAGTGATCAGGCAGCAGAGACCCAGTACTTC; CDR3 protein: CASSDQAAETQYF
D gene: TRBD1; J gene: TRBJ1-1; V gene: TRBV5-8; CDR3 DNA: TGTGCCAGCAGCGTAGGGACAGGTGGACTTACTGAAGCTTTCTTT; CDR3 protein: CASSVGTGGLTEAFF
D gene: -; J gene: TRBJ2-5; V gene: TRBV7-9; CDR3 DNA: TGTGCCAGCTTAACCGAGACAGAGCAAGAGACCCAGTACTTC; CDR3 protein: CASLTETEQETQYF
D gene: -; J gene: TRBJ1-3; V gene: TRBV5-6; CDR3 DNA: TGTGCCAGCAGCTTGAGGTTCGGGGAAGGAAACACCATATATTTT; CDR3 protein: CASSLRFGEGNTIYF
D gene: -; J gene: TRBJ1-3; V gene: TRBV4-3; CDR3 DNA: TGCGCCAGCAGCCAACGAGGTGCCGGCCCTGGAAACACCATATATTTT; CDR3 protein: CASSQRGAGPGNTIYF
D gene: -; J gene: TRBJ2-2; V gene: TRBV6-6; CDR3 DNA: TGTGCCAGCAGCCCCATGAGGGTGGTCGGCACCGGGGAGCTGTTTTTT; CDR3 protein: CASSPMRVVGTGELFF
D gene: TRBD1; J gene: TRBJ2-7; V gene: TRBV5-6; CDR3 DNA: TGTGCCAGCAGCTTCCGAGACAGGGGGCTCGGCGAGCAGTACTTC; CDR3 protein: CASSFRDRGLGEQYF
D gene: -; J gene: TRBJ1-1; V gene: TRBV29-1; CDR3 DNA: TGCAGCGTTGTTGCGGGCGTGAACACTGAAGCTTTCTTT; CDR3 protein: CSVVAGVNTEAFF
D gene: TRBD2; J gene: TRBJ2-3; V gene: TRBV18; CDR3 DNA: TGTGCCAGCTCACCACCGACTAGCGGGGGCGATACGCAGTATTTT; CDR3 protein: CASSPPTSGGDTQYF
D gene: -; J gene: TRBJ1-1; V gene: TRBV4-3; CDR3 DNA: TGCGCCAGCAGCCGGGACACCCCCTTCACTGAAGCTTTCTTT; CDR3 protein: CASSRDTPFTEAFF
D gene: TRBD2; J gene: TRBJ2-1; V gene: TRBV19; CDR3 DNA: TGTGCCAGTCAAGGCGGGGGGGCTTTTAGTGAGCAGTTCTTC; CDR3 protein: CASQGGGAFSEQFF
D gene: TRBD2; J gene: TRBJ2-1; V gene: TRBV29-1; CDR3 DNA: TGCAGCGTTGGGACTAGTGCCAGGTCGGAGCAGTTCTTC; CDR3 protein: CSVGTSARSEQFF
D gene: -; J gene: TRBJ1-3; V gene: TRBV6-5; CDR3 DNA: TGTGCCACCCGTTCCTCTGGAAACACCATATATTTT; CDR3 protein: CATRSSGNTIYF
D gene: TRBD1; J gene: TRBJ1-1; V gene: TRBV5-1; CDR3 DNA: TGCGCCAGCAGCGCAGACAGGGCTGAAGCTTTCTTT; CDR3 protein: CASSADRAEAFF
D gene: TRBD2; J gene: TRBJ2-3; V gene: TRBV6-5; CDR3 DNA: TGTGCCAGCAGTTACGAGCGGGGTACGCAGTATTTT; CDR3 protein: CASSYERGTQYF
D gene: -; J gene: TRBJ1-1; V gene: TRBV18; CDR3 DNA: TGTGCCAGCTCACCGCGCGGACAGCTACATGAAGCTTTCTTT; CDR3 protein: CASSPRGQLHEAFF
D gene: TRBD1; J gene: TRBJ1-4; V gene: TRBV9; CDR3 DNA: TGTGCCAGCAGCGGGGGACAGCCCTCTAATGAAAAACTGTTTTTT; CDR3 protein: CASSGGQPSNEKLFF
D gene: TRBD2; J gene: TRBJ2-2; V gene: TRBV5-1; CDR3 DNA: TGCGCCAGCAGCTCGGCCCCGACTAGCGGCAGCACCGGGGAGCTGTTTTTT; CDR3 protein: CASSSAPTSGSTGELFF
D gene: -; J gene: TRBJ2-3; V gene: TRBV11-3; CDR3 DNA: TGTGCCAGCAGCTTGACGGGGGTTGGAGATACGCAGTATTTT; CDR3 protein: CASSLTGVGDTQYF
D gene: -; J gene: TRBJ2-7; V gene: TRBV10-3; CDR3 DNA: TGTGCCATCGGGGGCGAGAGGGACGAGCAGTACTTC; CDR3 protein: CAIGGERDEQYF
D gene: TRBD1; J gene: TRBJ1-5; V gene: TRBV6-1; CDR3 DNA: TGTGCCAGCAGGTGGGGACAGGGGGGCGGCCAGCCCCAGCATTTT; CDR3 protein: CASRWGQGGGQPQHF